The entry below describes one T cell receptor (beta chain). Antigen: not known. This record belongs to a study of shared clonotypes between healthy human individuals. Study-level information: Donors, aged 18 to 49, were a couple of women and three men.

Clones were read by immunoSEQ multiplex PCR, and TCRdb kept only the in-frame ones, dropping some. The sample yields fewer than 2.5 million clones, roughly 93% seen once. Per germline, CDR1 SGHRS and CDR2 YFSETQ. The CDR3 loop spans 16 amino acids. J gave up 5 bases and V 4 bases, and 11 bases lay outside the gene matches. Every donor, a Caucasian adult, lived in Nashville, Tennessee. Study-level findings and limits: Investigators collected only blood, and repertoires in tissues likely differ. Non-shared clonotypes had lower generation probabilities than clonotypes shared by all four sorted-subset donors.

The sequenced material came from naive CD4+ T cells from PBMCs. Subset here: CD45RA+ positively selected. This TCR derives from a young man in good health. Some clones in this sample may be carry-over from other donors' samples. The rearrangement joins TRBV5-1 to TRBJ2-7, with 11 bases identical to TRBD2. CDR3 sequence: CASSLGLAEGGNEQYF. The CDR3 bases are TGCGCCAGCAGCCTGGGACTAGCGGAGGGCGGGAACGAGCAGTACTTC.